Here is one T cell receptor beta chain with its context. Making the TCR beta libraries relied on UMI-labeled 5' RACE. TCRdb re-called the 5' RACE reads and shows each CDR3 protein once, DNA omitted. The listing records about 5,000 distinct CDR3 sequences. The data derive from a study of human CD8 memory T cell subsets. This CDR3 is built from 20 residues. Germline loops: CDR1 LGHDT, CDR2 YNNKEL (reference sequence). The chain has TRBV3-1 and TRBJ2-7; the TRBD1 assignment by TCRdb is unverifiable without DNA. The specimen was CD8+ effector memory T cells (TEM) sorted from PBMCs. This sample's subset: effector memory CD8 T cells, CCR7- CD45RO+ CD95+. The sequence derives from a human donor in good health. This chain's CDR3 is CASSQESDGGEYPHTYEQYF.